The T cell receptor (beta chain) under discussion was sequenced for a study of regulatory T cells in long-lasting Graves disease. This clonotype was detected ten times or more. CDR1 and CDR2 from the germline V gene are SNHLY and FYNNEI. This CDR3 is built from 15 residues. Trimming took 6 bases from V and 7 from J, leaving 18 bases between them. Time point in this sample: newly diagnosed GD, antithyroid drugs for less than 3 months. Following extraction of RNA from PBMCs, that RNA was used to make the TCR library. Patients of an endocrinology department in Xi'an, China, were included. CDR3-region Arm-PCR and iRepertoire HTBI primers produced the TCR beta libraries. MiXCR, run by TCRdb on the multiplex PCR reads, gives a single entry per CDR3 protein. Among hundreds of thousands of distinct CDR3 sequences listed, 9.5% to 15% were seen once. The data were also submitted as part of a second study, on T cells in Graves' hyperthyroidism and ophthalmopathy. Turning to that study: Patients with uncontrolled infections, other autoimmune diseases, pregnancy or lactation were excluded. HTBI primers were the set used in a first-round RT-PCR of the TCR CDR3. Ophthalmopathy was predicted by the model a median of 6.5 months ahead of onset.

This specimen consisted of peripheral blood mononuclear cells (PBMCs), obtained at new diagnosis, from a patient treated with antithyroid drugs. This sequence was found in a woman aged 30 to 39 with Graves disease. The chain employs TRBV2 and TRBJ2-2, with D possibly being TRBD2 (6 bases). CDR3 sequence (DNA): TGTGCCAGCAGAAAGGGACTCCTCCTTATCGGGGAGCTGTTTTTT. Translated, it gives CASRKGLLLIGELFF. Full variable domain (outside the CDR3, taken from reference TRBV2 and TRBJ2-2): EPEVTQTPSHQVTQMGQEVILRCVPISNHLYFYWYRQILGQKVEFLVSFYNNEISEKSEIFDDQFSVERPDGSNFTLKIRSTKLEDSAMYFCASRKGLLLIGELFFGEGSRLTVL.